Below are 31 T cell receptor beta chains sequenced from a single sample in a study of cytomegalovirus exposure and HLA in healthy donors (TCRdb year 2017). Library generation was performed with the immunoSEQ multiplex PCR assay. For the multiplex PCR, a mixture combining 60 forward primers for TCR Vbeta segments and 13 reverse primers for TCR Jbeta segments was used. What TCRdb holds here is the immuneACCESS table cut down to in-frame rearrangements. Part of the clones is not present; checked against another copy, under half of the missing clones reflect an unresolved V gene, and the others are unexplained. The sample records some 30,000 clones, roughly 44% of which are singletons. The top ten clones comprise around 2% of the sample. The sample comprised PBMCs. The receptors originated from a woman aged 45-65 years in good health and CMV-seronegative.

The CDR3 protein is CASSFPGGGSPDTQYF. CDR3 in DNA: TGTGCCAGCAGCTTCCCCGGCGGGGGGTCGCCAGATACGCAGTATTTT. The chain couples TRBV5-4 to TRBJ2-3, with 8 bases that match TRBD2. The CDR3 contains 16 residues. The ends lost 2 bases at V and 4 bases at J; junction bases unmatched: 9. Germline CDR1 SGHNT, CDR2 YYREEE (reference sequence).

The chain recombines TRBV15 with TRBJ2-7, with D perhaps TRBD1 (7 bases). The CDR3 contains 13 residues. V was pared by 3 bases and J by 6 bases, with 12 bases between. Germline lookup yields CDR1 LNHNV and CDR2 YYDKDF (reference sequence). The DNA of the CDR3 is TGTGCCACCAGCAGGGGGGGACAGCGCGAGCAGTACTTC. Its protein is CATSRGGQREQYF. Full variable domain (rest looked up from reference TRBV15 and TRBJ2-7): DAMVIQNPRYQVTQFGKPVTLSCSQTLNHNVMYWYQQKSSQAPKLLFHYYDKDFNNEADTPDNFQSRRPNTSFCFLDIRSPGLGDTAMYLCATSRGGQREQYFGPGTRLTVT.

This sequence joins TRBV14 and TRBJ2-3; a possible D gene is TRBD2 (6 bases). The CDR3 is 16 residues long. From germline, CDR1 is SGHDN and CDR2 FVKESK. V was clipped by 9 bases and J by 4 bases, with 23 bases between them. In DNA, the CDR3 is TGTGCCAGGGAAACACCGGGACTTCGCGTGGCAGATACGCAGTATTTT. This gives the protein CARETPGLRVADTQYF.

The rearrangement uses TRBV5-4 and TRBJ2-3; D not certain. Between the trimmed V and J ends, which lost 1 base and 2 bases, there was a span of 8 bases. CDR1 and CDR2 from the germline V gene are SGHNT and YYREEE (reference sequence). This CDR3 is built from 14 residues. Here the CDR3 DNA reads TGTGCCAGCAGCTTGTTATCCTCCACAGATACGCAGTATTTT. Translation gives CASSLLSSTDTQYF.

This clone has a handful of counts. The rearrangement joins TRBV6-6 to TRBJ1-5; a possible D gene is TRBD1 (6 bases). Germline V CDR1 and CDR2: MNHNY, SVGAGI (reference sequence). V was clipped by 0 bases and J by 11 bases, with 14 bases between them. This CDR3 comprises 14 residues. The CDR3: CASSYSVGAGAQHF. DNA for the CDR3: TGTGCCAGCAGTTACTCGGTGGGGGCCGGCGCCCAGCATTTT.

V is TRBV6-5 and J is TRBJ2-3, with D perhaps matching TRBD2 (5 bases). Trimming shortened V by 0 bases and J by 5 bases, and 6 bases separated the two germline ends. The CDR3 totals 13 residues. Germline CDR1 is MNHEY and CDR2 is SVGAGI. The CDR3 sequence: CASSYSSGDTQYF. Written as DNA, the CDR3 is TGTGCCAGCAGTTACTCGAGCGGAGATACGCAGTATTTT.

The CDR3: CVREPPETQYF. DNA for the CDR3: TGTGTGCGGGAGCCCCCAGAGACCCAGTACTTC. The V call is TRBV19, the J call TRBJ2-5; TRBD2 aligns across 7 bases. CDR1 is LNHDA, CDR2 SQIVND, per germline (reference sequence). This CDR3 region has 11 residues.

CDR3 protein: CASSPPGTQGHGNTIYF. The CDR3 DNA sequence: TGTGCCAGCTCACCTCCGGGAACACAGGGCCATGGAAACACCATATATTTT. This chain uses TRBV18 with TRBJ1-3; D is perhaps TRBD1 (6 bases). The germline V and J ends were trimmed by 3 bases and 3 bases, with 18 bases remaining between them. Germline V gives CDR1 KGHSH, CDR2 LQKENI. The CDR3 loop spans 17 amino acids.

The J gene is TRBJ1-2, the V gene TRBV5-5; 8 bases match TRBD1. Germline loops: CDR1 SGHKS, CDR2 YYEKEE (reference sequence). The trim removed 1 base at V and 5 bases at J, leaving 7 bases unmatched. This CDR3 contains 15 residues. The CDR3: CASSLSWQGAYGYTF. The DNA for the CDR3 is TGTGCCAGCAGCTTGTCCTGGCAGGGGGCTTATGGCTACACCTTC.

CDR3 DNA: TGCGCCAGCAGGGCACAGGGGGCGAGTAATGAAAAACTGTTTTTT. Its translation is CASRAQGASNEKLFF. J is TRBJ1-4 and V is TRBV5-1; TRBD1 aligns across 9 bases. The CDR3 is made up of 15 amino acids. Germline CDR1 and CDR2: SGHRS and YFSETQ. Trimming took 5 bases from V and 4 from J; bases not matched to a gene: 6.

This clone was found a few times. The chain has TRBV27 and TRBJ1-5; a possible D gene is TRBD1 (5 bases). From germline, CDR1 is MNHEY and CDR2 SMNVEV (reference sequence). V was clipped by 4 bases and J by 6 bases, with 7 bases between them. This CDR3 has 12 amino acids. CDR3 region: CASSSGVQPQHF. The CDR3 DNA reads as TGTGCCAGCAGTTCGGGGGTTCAGCCCCAGCATTTT.

The chain has TRBV30 and TRBJ1-1; possible D gene TRBD1, 5 bases. There are 16 residues in the CDR3. Germline V gives CDR1 GTSNPN, CDR2 SVGIG (reference sequence). V lost 0 bases to trimming and J lost 3 bases, with 17 bases between them. The CDR3 DNA sequence: TGTGCCTGGAGTGTTGGTCAGGGAATTTGGGACACTGAAGCTTTCTTT. The encoded protein is CAWSVGQGIWDTEAFF.

The CDR3 reads CASRRTSATYEQYF. The CDR3 nucleotides read TGTGCCAGTAGGCGGACTAGCGCAACCTACGAGCAGTACTTC. The rearrangement links TRBV19 to TRBJ2-7; TRBD2 agrees at 9 bases. The germline V gene encodes CDR1 LNHDA and CDR2 SQIVND (reference sequence). The ends lost 6 bases at V and 2 bases at J; junction bases unmatched: 5. The CDR3 runs to 14 residues.

Written as DNA, the CDR3 is TGTGCCAGCTCGGGGGGGGTAAGCTCCTACAATGAGCAGTTCTTC. It translates to CASSGGVSSYNEQFF. The V call is TRBV18, the J call TRBJ2-1; TRBD2 aligns across 7 bases. This CDR3 contains 15 residues. Trimming cost V 6 bases and J 0 bases; bases outside gene matches: 5. Germline assignment: CDR1 KGHSH and CDR2 LQKENI.

A few counts support this clone. The V gene is TRBV18, the J gene TRBJ2-1, with TRBD1 as a possible D gene (6 bases). Looked up from germline, CDR1 is KGHSH and CDR2 is LQKENI. This CDR3 spans 14 amino acids. Trimming left V 5 bases short and J 5 bases short, with 13 bases between. CDR3 in amino acids: CASSSNYRDNEQFF. The CDR3 nucleotides are TGTGCCAGCTCATCGAACTACAGGGACAATGAGCAGTTCTTC.

The chain combines TRBV11-2 with TRBJ2-2, with TRBD2 matching 12 bases. V lost 4 bases to trimming and J lost 3 bases; unmatched junction nucleotides: 12. The CDR3 runs to 19 residues. Germline assignment: CDR1 SGHAT and CDR2 FQNNGV. CDR3 in amino acids: CASSSRGLAGGPHTGELFF. DNA for the CDR3: TGTGCCAGCAGCTCCCGGGGGCTAGCGGGGGGGCCGCACACCGGGGAGCTGTTTTTT.

This clone was seen only a few times. The chain is built from TRBV2 and TRBJ2-4; tentative D call: TRBD1 (5 bases). V was clipped by 8 bases and J by 3 bases, with 8 bases between them. Germline values: CDR1 SNHLY, CDR2 FYNNEI. The CDR3 consists of 12 residues. CDR3 region: CASQGSKNIQYF. The CDR3 region has the DNA TGTGCCAGCCAGGGCAGCAAAAACATTCAGTACTTC.

CDR3 loop: CASSPAPTGLHQPQHF. CDR3 coding DNA: TGTGCCAGCTCACCAGCCCCGACAGGGTTGCATCAGCCCCAGCATTTT. V is TRBV18 and J is TRBJ1-5; TRBD1 aligns across 7 bases. J gave up 5 bases and V 2 bases, and 9 bases lay outside the gene matches. The CDR3 has 16 amino acids. The germline V gene has CDR1 KGHSH and CDR2 LQKENI. Supplemented by reference TRBV18 and TRBJ1-5, the full variable domain reads NAGVMQNPRHLVRRRGQEARLRCSPMKGHSHVYWYRQLPEEGLKFMVYLQKENIIDESGMPKERFSAEFPKEGPSILRIQQVVRGDSAAYFCASSPAPTGLHQPQHFGDGTRLSIL.

V usage is TRBV19 and J usage is TRBJ2-7; TRBD2 matches 7 bases. CDR3 length: 13 residues. V trimming: 4 bases; J trimming: 2 bases; junction bases outside the gene matches: 2. Germline CDR1 LNHDA, CDR2 SQIVND (reference sequence). CDR3 protein: CASSSGGPYEQYF. The CDR3 DNA reads as TGTGCCAGTAGTAGCGGGGGTCCCTACGAGCAGTACTTC.

The rearrangement joins TRBV2 to TRBJ2-7; 9 nucleotides align to TRBD1. V was clipped by 5 bases and J by 3 bases; unmatched bases: 5. The germline V gene encodes CDR1 SNHLY and CDR2 FYNNEI. The CDR3 runs 14 residues. As DNA, the CDR3 is TGTGCCAGCAGTTCCGGGACAGGGTTCTACGAGCAGTACTTC. This encodes CASSSGTGFYEQYF.

This clone has just a few counts. This chain joins TRBV11-2 and TRBJ2-1; D is undetermined. The CDR3 sequence is 13 residues long. Trimming cost V 1 base and J 10 bases, with 11 bases left between them. The germline V gene has CDR1 SGHAT and CDR2 FQNNGV. This CDR3 reads CASSLGAFGEQFF. The DNA for the CDR3 is TGTGCCAGCAGCTTAGGGGCCTTTGGGGAGCAGTTCTTC.

V usage is TRBV19 and J usage is TRBJ1-1; 8 positions agree with TRBD1. This CDR3 region has 19 residues. Per germline, CDR1 LNHDA and CDR2 SQIVND (reference sequence). V shed 1 base and J 6 bases; nucleotides not matched to a gene: 19. CDR3: CASSIVPARGLTRNAEAFF. In DNA, the CDR3 is TGTGCCAGTAGTATAGTCCCCGCCAGGGGGCTTACTCGAAACGCTGAAGCTTTCTTT.

The CDR3 DNA follows: TGTGCCAGCACCCAGGGTTCTGGTGGCTACACCTTC. Its protein is CASTQGSGGYTF. This sequence joins TRBV7-9 and TRBJ1-2; perhaps TRBD1 as D (5 bases). Germline V gene data show CDR1 as SEHNR and CDR2 as FQNEAQ (reference sequence). The CDR3 has 12 residues. V gave up 7 bases and J gave up 7 bases, with 13 bases separating them. The full variable domain, with the rest looked up from reference TRBV7-9 and TRBJ1-2, is DTGVSQNPRHKITKRGQNVTFRCDPISEHNRLYWYRQTLGQGPEFLTYFQNEAQLEKSRLLSDRFSAERPKGSFSTLEIQRTEQGDSAMYLCASTQGSGGYTFGSGTRLTVV.

In its sample, this clone was seen a few times. This chain connects TRBV7-2 to TRBJ2-1; 9 positions agree with TRBD2. This CDR3 spans 15 amino acids. In germline, CDR1 is SGHTA, CDR2 FQGNSA. V dropped 3 bases and J dropped 6; count of bases not matched to a gene: 6. CDR3 coding DNA: TGTGCCAGCAGCTTGGGCGGGGGGGCCGGCAATGAGCAGTTCTTC. Protein sequence: CASSLGGGAGNEQFF.

A few counts support this clone. The V call is TRBV5-6, the J call TRBJ2-2; TRBD2 matches at 11 bases. The CDR3 totals 17 residues. Germline assignment: CDR1 SGHDT and CDR2 YYEEEE. J lost 2 bases, V lost 1 base, and 4 bases had no gene match. Here the CDR3 reads CASSLTSGSKNTGELFF. CDR3 bases: TGTGCCAGCAGCTTGACTAGCGGGAGTAAAAACACCGGGGAGCTGTTTTTT.

V and J are TRBV19 and TRBJ1-5, with TRBD1 matching 9 bases. Germline V gene lookup returns CDR1 LNHDA and CDR2 SQIVND (reference sequence). V trimming: 5 bases; J trimming: 9 bases; junction bases outside the gene matches: 8. There are 14 residues in the CDR3. This CDR3 reads CASSARQGVVPQHF. The CDR3 DNA is TGTGCCAGTAGTGCACGACAGGGGGTAGTGCCCCAGCATTTT.

This chain connects TRBV7-6 to TRBJ2-3; 9 nucleotides align to TRBD2. V shed 5 bases, J shed 6 bases, and the junction held 12 bases outside the gene matches. The length of the CDR3 is 16 residues. Germline values: CDR1 SGHVS, CDR2 FNYEAQ. The CDR3 loop is CASSGGTSTLFDTQYF. The CDR3 DNA reads as TGTGCCAGCAGCGGAGGGACTAGCACTCTGTTCGATACGCAGTATTTT.

The chain links TRBV29-1 to TRBJ1-1; maybe TRBD1 (6 bases). The germline V and J ends were trimmed by 6 bases and 0 bases, with 11 bases remaining between them. Germline V gives CDR1 SQVTM, CDR2 ANQGSEA. The CDR3 runs to 13 residues. DNA of the CDR3: TGCAGCGTGGGGGGGCGGTTGAACACTGAAGCTTTCTTT. Translated: CSVGGRLNTEAFF.

This clone appeared a few times. A read error may produce the germline difference seen at one junction end. The chain has TRBV5-1 and TRBJ2-1; perhaps TRBD2 as D (6 bases). The CDR3 spans 14 residues. The germline V gene encodes CDR1 SGHRS and CDR2 YFSETQ. The CDR3 is CASSLGDSYHEQFF. The CDR3 nucleotides are TGCGCCAGCAGCTTGGGGGACTCCTACCATGAGCAGTTCTTC.

This clone occurred a few times. The chain links TRBV27 to TRBJ2-1, with TRBD2 identical over 9 bases. The V gene end was trimmed by 3 bases and the J gene end by 0 bases; junction bases not matched to a gene: 3. This CDR3 contains 16 residues. The germline CDR1 and CDR2 sequences are MNHEY and SMNVEV (reference sequence). The CDR3 DNA reads TGTGCCAGCAGTTTTGGTAGCGGGAGCTCCTACAATGAGCAGTTCTTC. This translates into CASSFGSGSSYNEQFF.

The chain couples TRBV2 to TRBJ2-5; D is unclear. Trimming took off 4 bases at V and 4 bases at J, with 7 bases between the two ends. The CDR3 has 12 residues. Germline V gene lookup returns CDR1 SNHLY and CDR2 FYNNEI. The CDR3 is CASSVYAETQYF. In nucleotides, the CDR3 is TGTGCCAGCAGTGTCTATGCAGAGACCCAGTACTTC.